This TCR beta chain emerged from a study of low-dose radiotherapy and immunotherapy resistance in tumors. Overall study: Participants in Cohort 1 were administered 0.5 Gy per fraction at 2-week intervals, to a cumulative dose of 6.5 Gy. Patients were given intravenous nivolumab 240 mg every two weeks plus ipilimumab 1 mg/kg every six weeks. Patients received cyclophosphamide 200 mg/m2 intravenously every two weeks, the day before radiation-immunotherapy.

Priming of first-strand cDNA relied on TRAV- and TRBV-specific primers (covering alpha and beta chains). Using a constant-region primer together with a V-primer adapter, TCRs were subjected to around 20 PCR cycles of amplification. TCRdb re-derived calls from the reads in MiXCR, one entry per CDR3 protein. Of some 85,000 distinct CDR3 sequences in the sample, under 20% were seen once. V was trimmed by 2 bases and J by 3 bases, leaving 11 bases between them. The CDR3 consists of 14 residues. The V gene's germline CDR1 is MNHNY and CDR2 SVGAGI (reference sequence). Sample time point: before trial treatment. Donors were dosed with nivolumab and ipilimumab; they also received aspirin, low-dose cyclophosphamide and low-dose radiotherapy. This clonotype was counted ten times or more.

The sequences come from PBMCs, collected before treatment. The sequence came from a male donor with prostate cancer. The genes are TRBV6-6 and TRBJ2-7, with unresolved D. Here the CDR3 reads CASSYLPTGYEQYF. In nucleotides, the CDR3 is TGTGCCAGCAGTTACCTACCGACGGGCTACGAGCAGTACTTC.